Listed below are T cell receptor beta chains from one sample, sequenced in a study of blood T cell repertoires in COVID-19. Repertoires were generated with immunoSEQ multiplex PCR, while TCRdb's copy carries only in-frame clones and drops some. Found here are about 100,000 clones, roughly 80% of them singletons; the top ten hold roughly 4%. Sample: peripheral blood. These receptors all stem from a human donor in a cohort sampled during active COVID-19. Each CDR3 is given with its conserved first and last residue. D genes are given only for firm matches. Expanded clones get a size class; other rows say once, few or many, or leave the size out.

clone size: -
J gene: TRBJ1-2
V gene: TRBV5-1
D gene: -
CDR3 DNA: TGCGCCAGCAGCTTGGATTTGAGGGGGTCGGGCTACACCTTC
CDR3 protein: CASSLDLRGSGYTF

clone size: -
J gene: TRBJ2-1
V gene: TRBV5-5
D gene: -
CDR3 DNA: TGTGCCAGCAGCTTGGCCACGGACAATGAGCAGTTCTTC
CDR3 protein: CASSLATDNEQFF

clone size: -
J gene: TRBJ2-5
V gene: TRBV24-1
D gene: -
CDR3 DNA: TGTGCCACTGGGGGGGCTAGCGGTGGATCCCAAGAGACCCAGTACTTC
CDR3 protein: CATGGASGGSQETQYF

clone size: -
J gene: TRBJ2-2
V gene: TRBV4-3
D gene: TRBD2
CDR3 DNA: TGCGCCAGCAGCCAGGACACTAGCGGTTACTACACCGGGGAGCTGTTTTTT
CDR3 protein: CASSQDTSGYYTGELFF

clone size: -
J gene: TRBJ2-5
V gene: TRBV6-1
D gene: TRBD2
CDR3 DNA: TGTGCCAGCAGTGAAGCGCCAACGCGACTAGCCGGCCCCGGGGGGACCCAGTACTTC
CDR3 protein: CASSEAPTRLAGPGGTQYF

clone size: -
J gene: TRBJ2-5
V gene: TRBV11-2
D gene: -
CDR3 DNA: TGTGCCAGTACAGGATCAGGGGGGAGGGAGACCCAGTACTTC
CDR3 protein: CASTGSGGRETQYF

clone size: -
J gene: TRBJ2-7
V gene: TRBV5-4
D gene: TRBD1
CDR3 DNA: TGTGCCAGCAGCTTTGGGACAGGGGACGAGCAGTACTTC
CDR3 protein: CASSFGTGDEQYF

clone size: -
J gene: TRBJ2-1
V gene: TRBV15
D gene: -
CDR3 DNA: TGTGCCACCAGCGCACCGCCGCAGGGAAACTGGAATGAGCAGTTCTTC
CDR3 protein: CATSAPPQGNWNEQFF

clone size: -
J gene: TRBJ2-7
V gene: TRBV11-3
D gene: TRBD1
CDR3 DNA: TGTGCCAGCAGATGGGACAGTTTCTCCTACGAGCAGTACTTC
CDR3 protein: CASRWDSFSYEQYF

clone size: -
J gene: TRBJ2-5
V gene: TRBV5-1
D gene: -
CDR3 DNA: TGCGCCAGCAGCTTGATGTGGAGTAGCGAAGAGACCCAGTACTTC
CDR3 protein: CASSLMWSSEETQYF

clone size: once
J gene: TRBJ1-2
V gene: TRBV2
D gene: -
CDR3 DNA: TGTGCCGGAGACAGCCTATATGGCTACACCTTC
CDR3 protein: CAGDSLYGYTF

clone size: -
J gene: TRBJ2-2
V gene: TRBV19
D gene: TRBD1
CDR3 DNA: TGTGCCAGTAGACAGGGGGCTTACACCGGGGAGCTGTTTTTT
CDR3 protein: CASRQGAYTGELFF

clone size: -
J gene: TRBJ1-2
V gene: TRBV7-2
D gene: TRBD1
CDR3 DNA: TGTGCCAGCAGCTTGCGGGGACAGGGCAATGGCTACACCTTC
CDR3 protein: CASSLRGQGNGYTF

clone size: -
J gene: TRBJ2-5
V gene: TRBV3-1/TRBV3-2
D gene: -
CDR3 DNA: TGTGCCAGCAGCACAGAGTGGGCCCGGGAGACCCAGTACTTC
CDR3 protein: CASSTEWARETQYF

clone size: -
J gene: TRBJ2-7
V gene: TRBV19
D gene: -
CDR3 DNA: TGTGCCAGCGCCTCGAGGGGGTACGAGCAGTACTTC
CDR3 protein: CASASRGYEQYF

clone size: once
J gene: TRBJ1-1
V gene: TRBV6-6
D gene: -
CDR3 DNA: TGTGCCAGCAGTTACTTCGGGAACACTGAAGCTTTCTTT
CDR3 protein: CASSYFGNTEAFF

clone size: -
J gene: TRBJ1-2
V gene: TRBV7-2
D gene: TRBD1
CDR3 DNA: TGTGCCAGCAGCTTAATGGGAACAGGGGGCTATGGCTACACCTTC
CDR3 protein: CASSLMGTGGYGYTF

clone size: -
J gene: TRBJ2-3
V gene: TRBV4-2
D gene: -
CDR3 DNA: TGTGCCAGCAATCCAGGGGGGAACACAGATACGCAGTATTTT
CDR3 protein: CASNPGGNTDTQYF

clone size: few
J gene: TRBJ1-2
V gene: TRBV11-2
D gene: -
CDR3 DNA: TGTGCCAGCAGCTTAGTGCCAGGGTGGTTGCATGGCTACACCTTC
CDR3 protein: CASSLVPGWLHGYTF

clone size: -
J gene: TRBJ1-5
V gene: TRBV9
D gene: TRBD1
CDR3 DNA: TGTGCCAGCAGCGTAGACAGGGGTGTATGTCAGCCCCAGCATTTT
CDR3 protein: CASSVDRGVCQPQHF

clone size: -
J gene: TRBJ2-3
V gene: TRBV6-2/TRBV6-3
D gene: -
CDR3 DNA: TGTGCCAGCAGCTTAGGGGAAGTAGATACGCAGTATTTT
CDR3 protein: CASSLGEVDTQYF

clone size: few
J gene: TRBJ1-2
V gene: TRBV5-4
D gene: -
CDR3 DNA: TGTGCCAGCAGCCCGGGGGGCCTAGGGAATCTGGGCTACACCTTC
CDR3 protein: CASSPGGLGNLGYTF

clone size: -
J gene: TRBJ2-1
V gene: TRBV7-2
D gene: TRBD2
CDR3 DNA: TGTGCCACCGGGACACTAGCGGCCTACAATGAGCAGTTCTTC
CDR3 protein: CATGTLAAYNEQFF

clone size: -
J gene: TRBJ2-1
V gene: TRBV19
D gene: -
CDR3 DNA: TGTGCCAGTAGTATTAGGGAACGGGACTACAATGAGCAGTTCTTC
CDR3 protein: CASSIRERDYNEQFF

clone size: -
J gene: TRBJ2-7
V gene: TRBV24-1
D gene: TRBD1
CDR3 DNA: TGTGCCACCAGTGAAAGCGACAGGGCAGACGAGCAGTACTTC
CDR3 protein: CATSESDRADEQYF

clone size: -
J gene: TRBJ2-1
V gene: TRBV28
D gene: TRBD2
CDR3 DNA: TGTGCCAGCAGTGCAACGAGCGGGGTTATCTATGAGCAGTTCTTC
CDR3 protein: CASSATSGVIYEQFF

clone size: -
J gene: TRBJ2-1
V gene: TRBV5-1
D gene: TRBD2
CDR3 DNA: TGCGCCAGCAGCTTGGCCCTTCGCGGGGGGGGTAATGAGCAGTTCTTC
CDR3 protein: CASSLALRGGGNEQFF

clone size: -
J gene: TRBJ2-2
V gene: TRBV7-2
D gene: -
CDR3 DNA: TGTGCCAGCAGCACTTCCTACACCGGGGAGCTGTTTTTT
CDR3 protein: CASSTSYTGELFF